Listed below are T cell receptor beta chains from one sample, sequenced in a study of blood T cell repertoires in COVID-19. Produced via immunoSEQ multiplex PCR; TCRdb's table is partial and in-frame only. Seen here are under 200,000 clones, roughly 83% observed once, and the top ten hold approximately 12%. What was sequenced was PBMCs or T cells enriched from blood (not recorded which). The receptor source for this set is a woman aged 60 to 75 who had recovered from COVID-19. The CDR3 runs from the conserved cysteine through the conserved F or W. The order of the fields is D gene, V gene, J gene, clone size, CDR3 protein, CDR3 DNA. A D gene is named only where the DNA matches it firmly. Not every row has a clone size; where given, it reads once, few, many or a size class.

d_gene: TRBD2
v_gene: TRBV12-3/TRBV12-4
j_gene: TRBJ2-3
abundance: -
CDR3aa: CASTFTGGDTQYF
CDR3nt: TGTGCCAGCACCTTTACGGGGGGAGATACGCAGTATTTT

d_gene: -
v_gene: TRBV13
j_gene: TRBJ1-1
abundance: -
CDR3aa: CASSLTPGPGGTEAFF
CDR3nt: TGTGCCAGCAGCTTGACTCCGGGACCCGGGGGGACTGAAGCTTTCTTT

d_gene: -
v_gene: TRBV28
j_gene: TRBJ1-5
abundance: -
CDR3aa: CASSLNSPDQPQHF
CDR3nt: TGTGCCAGCAGTTTGAATAGTCCTGATCAGCCCCAGCATTTT

d_gene: TRBD2
v_gene: TRBV29-1
j_gene: TRBJ2-7
abundance: -
CDR3aa: CSVQPLAGTTYEQYF
CDR3nt: TGCAGCGTTCAACCACTAGCGGGTACCACCTACGAGCAGTACTTC

d_gene: TRBD1
v_gene: TRBV2
j_gene: TRBJ2-7
abundance: -
CDR3aa: CASGTGLYEQYF
CDR3nt: TGTGCCAGTGGGACAGGACTCTACGAGCAGTACTTC

d_gene: -
v_gene: TRBV20-1
j_gene: TRBJ1-3
abundance: -
CDR3aa: CSARDQNTIYF
CDR3nt: TGCAGTGCTAGAGATCAGAACACCATATATTTT

d_gene: -
v_gene: TRBV4-1
j_gene: TRBJ1-1
abundance: -
CDR3aa: CASSQDGASGGAFF
CDR3nt: TGCGCCAGCAGCCAAGACGGAGCTTCGGGTGGAGCTTTCTTT

d_gene: -
v_gene: TRBV23-1
j_gene: TRBJ1-6
abundance: -
CDR3aa: CASSPRGILRGNSPLHF
CDR3nt: TGCGCCAGCAGTCCCCGGGGTATATTACGAGGAAATTCACCCCTCCACTTT

d_gene: TRBD1
v_gene: TRBV5-6
j_gene: TRBJ1-2
abundance: -
CDR3aa: CASSLGRQGSNYGYTF
CDR3nt: TGTGCCAGCAGCTTGGGCCGACAGGGCTCTAACTATGGCTACACCTTC

d_gene: -
v_gene: TRBV12-3/TRBV12-4
j_gene: TRBJ1-1
abundance: -
CDR3aa: CASSLNGQSEAFF
CDR3nt: TGTGCCAGCAGTTTAAACGGACAGTCTGAAGCTTTCTTT

d_gene: -
v_gene: TRBV29-1
j_gene: TRBJ2-3
abundance: -
CDR3aa: CSAHDGSTWDTQYF
CDR3nt: TGCAGCGCCCATGACGGGTCCACCTGGGATACGCAGTATTTT

d_gene: -
v_gene: TRBV18
j_gene: TRBJ1-1
abundance: -
CDR3aa: CASSPSMNTEAFF
CDR3nt: TGTGCCAGCTCACCATCCATGAACACTGAAGCTTTCTTT

d_gene: TRBD2
v_gene: TRBV5-1
j_gene: TRBJ2-1
abundance: -
CDR3aa: CASSLAGGLNEQFF
CDR3nt: TGCGCCAGCAGTCTAGCGGGGGGTTTAAATGAGCAGTTCTTC

d_gene: TRBD2
v_gene: TRBV9
j_gene: TRBJ2-1
abundance: -
CDR3aa: CASSAGLAGGTYNEQFF
CDR3nt: TGTGCCAGCAGCGCAGGACTAGCGGGGGGTACCTACAATGAGCAGTTCTTC

d_gene: -
v_gene: TRBV12-3/TRBV12-4
j_gene: TRBJ1-3
abundance: -
CDR3aa: CASSLEGNTIYF
CDR3nt: TGTGCCAGCAGTTTGGAGGGAAACACCATATATTTT

d_gene: -
v_gene: TRBV2
j_gene: TRBJ2-1
abundance: few
CDR3aa: CASSDIASTSTDNEQFF
CDR3nt: TGTGCCAGCAGTGATATCGCATCGACATCAACGGACAATGAGCAGTTCTTC

d_gene: -
v_gene: TRBV4-1
j_gene: TRBJ2-7
abundance: -
CDR3aa: CASSQPTRRGEQYF
CDR3nt: TGCGCCAGCAGCCAACCGACACGGCGGGGCGAGCAGTACTTC

d_gene: -
v_gene: TRBV19
j_gene: TRBJ1-1
abundance: -
CDR3aa: CASRTARGMNTEAFF
CDR3nt: TGTGCCAGTAGAACCGCACGGGGAATGAACACTGAAGCTTTCTTT

d_gene: -
v_gene: TRBV19
j_gene: TRBJ2-3
abundance: -
CDR3aa: CASSDSGFTDTQYF
CDR3nt: TGTGCCAGTAGTGACTCAGGGTTCACAGATACGCAGTATTTT

d_gene: TRBD1
v_gene: TRBV11-1
j_gene: TRBJ2-3
abundance: -
CDR3aa: CASSLVGTATDTQYF
CDR3nt: TGTGCCAGCAGCTTAGTTGGGACAGCCACAGATACGCAGTATTTT

d_gene: TRBD2
v_gene: TRBV3-1/TRBV3-2
j_gene: TRBJ2-5
abundance: -
CDR3aa: CASSQEGYTSGGRETQYF
CDR3nt: TGTGCCAGCAGCCAAGAGGGGTACACTAGCGGGGGTAGGGAGACCCAGTACTTC

d_gene: TRBD2
v_gene: TRBV27
j_gene: TRBJ2-2
abundance: once
CDR3aa: CASTFRGGTGELFF
CDR3nt: TGTGCCAGCACCTTCCGGGGGGGCACCGGGGAGCTGTTTTTT

d_gene: -
v_gene: TRBV5-1
j_gene: TRBJ1-3
abundance: -
CDR3aa: CATKTEEAGNTIYF
CDR3nt: TGCGCCACCAAGACCGAGGAAGCTGGAAACACCATATATTTT

d_gene: TRBD1
v_gene: TRBV2
j_gene: TRBJ1-4
abundance: once
CDR3aa: CASSAGTVSEKLFF
CDR3nt: TGTGCCAGCAGTGCCGGGACAGTAAGTGAAAAACTGTTTTTT

d_gene: -
v_gene: TRBV6-1
j_gene: TRBJ1-5
abundance: -
CDR3aa: CASSEEVRGFDQPQHF
CDR3nt: TGTGCCAGCAGTGAAGAAGTTCGGGGATTTGATCAGCCCCAGCATTTT

d_gene: -
v_gene: TRBV30
j_gene: TRBJ1-2
abundance: -
CDR3aa: CAWQGQANYGYTF
CDR3nt: TGTGCCTGGCAGGGTCAAGCTAACTATGGCTACACCTTC

d_gene: -
v_gene: TRBV24-1
j_gene: TRBJ1-1
abundance: -
CDR3aa: CATSSPGREDTEAFF
CDR3nt: TGTGCCACCAGTTCCCCAGGTCGGGAGGACACTGAAGCTTTCTTT

d_gene: TRBD1
v_gene: TRBV28
j_gene: TRBJ1-1
abundance: -
CDR3aa: CASSLGTGGTEAFF
CDR3nt: TGTGCCAGCAGTTTAGGGACAGGGGGCACGGAAGCTTTCTTT

d_gene: -
v_gene: TRBV5-1
j_gene: TRBJ2-7
abundance: -
CDR3aa: CASSLTGPQGGEQYF
CDR3nt: TGCGCCAGCAGCTTAACCGGGCCTCAAGGAGGCGAGCAGTACTTC

d_gene: -
v_gene: TRBV10-2
j_gene: TRBJ1-4
abundance: -
CDR3aa: CASRGLPNEKLFF
CDR3nt: TGCGCCAGCAGGGGCCTCCCTAATGAAAAACTGTTTTTT

d_gene: TRBD1
v_gene: TRBV5-8
j_gene: TRBJ1-5
abundance: -
CDR3aa: CASSLAWTGQPQHF
CDR3nt: TGTGCCAGCAGCTTGGCTTGGACAGGCCAGCCCCAGCATTTT

d_gene: TRBD1
v_gene: TRBV4-1
j_gene: TRBJ1-2
abundance: -
CDR3aa: CASSQSDRGVYGYTF
CDR3nt: TGCGCCAGCAGCCAAAGTGACAGGGGGGTTTATGGCTACACCTTC

d_gene: -
v_gene: TRBV5-1
j_gene: TRBJ1-1
abundance: -
CDR3aa: CASSLTGSGRAFF
CDR3nt: TGCGCCAGCAGCTTAACAGGGTCGGGGCGAGCTTTCTTT

d_gene: -
v_gene: TRBV7-2
j_gene: TRBJ1-6
abundance: few
CDR3aa: CACARSSYNSPLHF
CDR3nt: TGTGCCTGCGCCCGGAGCTCCTATAATTCACCCCTCCACTTT

d_gene: -
v_gene: TRBV24-1
j_gene: TRBJ1-1
abundance: -
CDR3aa: CATSDPDTRNTEAFF
CDR3nt: TGTGCCACCAGTGATCCCGACACCAGGAACACTGAAGCTTTCTTT

d_gene: TRBD1
v_gene: TRBV27
j_gene: TRBJ2-5
abundance: -
CDR3aa: CASSLRQGETQYF
CDR3nt: TGTGCCAGCAGTCTCCGACAGGGGGAGACCCAGTACTTC

d_gene: -
v_gene: TRBV19
j_gene: TRBJ1-3
abundance: -
CDR3aa: CASFSVGNTIYF
CDR3nt: TGTGCCAGTTTTAGCGTCGGAAACACCATATATTTT

d_gene: -
v_gene: TRBV21-1
j_gene: TRBJ2-7
abundance: -
CDR3aa: CASSKSRSREVGEQYF
CDR3nt: TGTGCCAGCAGCAAAAGTCGGTCCAGGGAGGTCGGCGAGCAGTACTTC

d_gene: -
v_gene: TRBV10-3
j_gene: TRBJ1-2
abundance: -
CDR3aa: CAISETRQGYGYTF
CDR3nt: TGTGCCATCAGCGAAACGCGGCAGGGCTATGGCTACACCTTC

d_gene: -
v_gene: TRBV7-3
j_gene: TRBJ1-1
abundance: -
CDR3aa: CASSRQANTEAFF
CDR3nt: TGTGCCAGCAGCCGCCAAGCGAACACTGAAGCTTTCTTT

d_gene: -
v_gene: TRBV5-1
j_gene: TRBJ2-3
abundance: -
CDR3aa: CASSSLGTTDTQYF
CDR3nt: TGCGCCAGCAGCTCCCTAGGTACCACAGATACGCAGTATTTT

d_gene: -
v_gene: TRBV2
j_gene: TRBJ1-6
abundance: -
CDR3aa: CASSESGDGYSPLHF
CDR3nt: TGTGCCAGCAGTGAAAGCGGAGACGGCTATTCACCCCTCCACTTT

d_gene: -
v_gene: TRBV19
j_gene: TRBJ1-3
abundance: -
CDR3aa: CASSNSNGNTIYF
CDR3nt: TGTGCCAGTAGTAACTCCAACGGAAACACCATATATTTT

d_gene: -
v_gene: TRBV18
j_gene: TRBJ1-4
abundance: -
CDR3aa: CASSPPGQREEKLFF
CDR3nt: TGTGCCAGCTCACCACCAGGACAGAGAGAGGAAAAACTGTTTTTT

d_gene: TRBD1
v_gene: TRBV19
j_gene: TRBJ2-2
abundance: -
CDR3aa: CASMGTGKTGELFF
CDR3nt: TGTGCCAGTATGGGGACAGGGAAGACCGGGGAGCTGTTTTTT

d_gene: -
v_gene: TRBV5-1
j_gene: TRBJ1-3
abundance: -
CDR3aa: CASSLSGETGNTIYF
CDR3nt: TGCGCCAGCAGCTTGAGCGGGGAGACTGGAAACACCATATATTTT

d_gene: -
v_gene: TRBV2
j_gene: TRBJ1-2
abundance: -
CDR3aa: CASTSDSPYGYTF
CDR3nt: TGTGCCAGCACCTCGGACAGTCCCTATGGCTACACCTTC

d_gene: -
v_gene: TRBV18
j_gene: TRBJ2-1
abundance: -
CDR3aa: CASSPDSRNEQFF
CDR3nt: TGTGCCAGCTCACCGGACTCCCGGAATGAGCAGTTCTTC

d_gene: TRBD2
v_gene: TRBV4-1
j_gene: TRBJ2-7
abundance: -
CDR3aa: CASSLGTSASYEQYF
CDR3nt: TGCGCCAGCAGCCTGGGGACTAGCGCATCCTACGAGCAGTACTTC

d_gene: -
v_gene: TRBV7-9
j_gene: TRBJ2-7
abundance: large
CDR3aa: CASSLDIHEQYF
CDR3nt: TGTGCCAGCAGCCTCGACATCCACGAGCAGTACTTC

d_gene: TRBD1
v_gene: TRBV29-1
j_gene: TRBJ1-2
abundance: -
CDR3aa: CSVNRDSYGYTF
CDR3nt: TGCAGCGTTAACCGGGACAGCTATGGCTACACCTTC

d_gene: TRBD1
v_gene: TRBV27
j_gene: TRBJ2-7
abundance: -
CDR3aa: CASSTQGPYEQYF
CDR3nt: TGTGCCAGCAGTACACAGGGGCCCTACGAGCAGTACTTC

d_gene: TRBD2
v_gene: TRBV5-1
j_gene: TRBJ2-2
abundance: few
CDR3aa: CASSPRRGGTYTGELFF
CDR3nt: TGCGCCAGCAGCCCCCGGCGGGGGGGAACTTACACCGGGGAGCTGTTTTTT

d_gene: TRBD2
v_gene: TRBV7-2
j_gene: TRBJ2-3
abundance: -
CDR3aa: CASSLAGVTDTQYF
CDR3nt: TGTGCCAGCAGCTTGGCGGGAGTAACAGATACGCAGTATTTT

d_gene: TRBD1
v_gene: TRBV12-5
j_gene: TRBJ1-4
abundance: -
CDR3aa: CASGSGQGSWENEKLFF
CDR3nt: TGTGCTAGTGGATCTGGACAGGGGAGCTGGGAAAATGAAAAACTGTTTTTT